The clone carrying this T cell receptor beta chain was seen only once. Authors' processing steps: Estimation of nucleated cell counts was performed using reference gene primer amplification. Measured with immunoSEQ multiplex PCR; TCRdb has only the in-frame clones, and not every one. D and trimming were read from the DNA, whereas the V and J calls and clone size are those reported in that table. The table includes some 240,000 clones, roughly nine tenths detected once. The data stem from a study of blood T cell repertoires in COVID-19. Trimming removed 4 bases at V and 3 bases at J, with 9 bases between. CDR1 MRHNA and CDR2 SNTAGT come from the germline V gene. The CDR3 spans 14 residues.

The rearrangement uses TRBV6-4 and TRBJ2-2, with D hard to call. The TCR originated in a man aged 55-75 years with COVID-19, enrolled during active disease. The sample comprised peripheral blood. This CDR3 reads CASSVAEHTGELFF. The DNA of the CDR3 is TGTGCCAGCAGTGTGGCGGAGCACACCGGGGAGCTGTTTTTT.